Below are 32 T cell receptor beta chains sequenced from a single sample in a study of blood T cell repertoires in COVID-19. Method: immunoSEQ multiplex PCR; TCRdb's copy keeps in-frame clones and lacks some. The table shows approximately 72,000 clones, with 70% to 90% occurring only once. The sequenced sample was peripheral blood. These receptor sequences come from an elderly woman with acute or convalescent COVID-19.

This clone appeared a few times. The chain combines TRBV30 with TRBJ2-4, with 7 bases fitting TRBD1. The CDR3 length is 13 residues. Germline loops: CDR1 GTSNPN, CDR2 SVGIG (reference sequence). CDR3 sequence: CAATGMGENIQYF. CDR3 sequence (DNA): TGTGCGGCGACAGGGATGGGGGAAAACATTCAGTACTTC.

The chain recombines TRBV10-3 with TRBJ1-1; maybe TRBD1 (6 bases). CDR1 is ENHRY and CDR2 is SYGVKD in the germline V gene. The germline V and J ends were trimmed by 4 bases and 1 base, with 10 bases remaining between them. The CDR3 contains 14 residues. Here the CDR3 DNA reads TGTGCCATCAGTGCCCCGGGACAGAACACTGAAGCTTTCTTT. It codes for CAISAPGQNTEAFF.

V gene TRBV5-5 combines with J gene TRBJ1-5; possible D gene TRBD1, 6 bases. The CDR3 is made up of 18 amino acids. The germline V and J ends were trimmed by 3 bases and 6 bases, with 25 bases remaining between them. Germline V CDR1 and CDR2: SGHKS, YYEKEE (reference sequence). The CDR3 sequence: CASSSTAQQGLGAQPQHF. CDR3 sequence (DNA): TGTGCCAGCAGCTCGACGGCGCAGCAGGGGCTGGGGGCTCAGCCCCAGCATTTT.

The V and J genes are TRBV29-1 and TRBJ1-1; no definite D call. V lost 4 bases, J lost 2 bases, and 17 bases lay in between. This CDR3 contains 15 residues. The germline gives CDR1 SQVTM, CDR2 ANQGSEA. The CDR3 is CSVAPMAARNTEAFF. The CDR3 nucleotides are TGCAGCGTTGCCCCCATGGCAGCTAGAAACACTGAAGCTTTCTTT.

This clone was detected a few times. J is TRBJ1-1 and V is TRBV15; D unresolved. The CDR3 consists of 15 residues. Trimming cost V 3 bases and J 1 base, with 12 bases left between them. The germline CDR1 and CDR2 sequences are LNHNV and YYDKDF (reference sequence). Here the CDR3 reads CATSSPLPGNTEAFF. DNA for the CDR3: TGTGCCACCAGCAGTCCCCTCCCAGGGAACACTGAAGCTTTCTTT.

J is TRBJ1-1 and V is TRBV19, with D maybe TRBD1 (5 bases). The germline V gene encodes CDR1 LNHDA and CDR2 SQIVND (reference sequence). This CDR3 is 13 amino acids long. V was clipped by 5 bases and J by 5 bases, with 12 bases between them. CDR3 nucleotides: TGTGCCAGTAGTGACCCGGGGGGGACTGAAGCTTTCTTT. This codes for CASSDPGGTEAFF.

The chain is built from TRBV5-1 and TRBJ2-7, with 8 bases that match TRBD1. The V gene's germline CDR1 is SGHRS and CDR2 YFSETQ. The V and J ends lost 5 bases and 1 base, in that order; junction bases with no gene match: 5. The CDR3 is 14 amino acids. CDR3 sequence (DNA): TGCGCCAGCAGGGCCGGGACAGGATCCTACGAGCAGTACTTC. Its translation: CASRAGTGSYEQYF.

This rearrangement joins TRBV19 to TRBJ1-3; a weak D match, TRBD1 (6 bases). V lost 4 bases to trimming and J lost 0 bases, with 16 bases between them. Germline V gene sequence: CDR1 LNHDA, CDR2 SQIVND (reference sequence). The length of the CDR3 is 17 residues. The chain's CDR3 is CASSRSLGDISGNTIYF. The DNA of the CDR3 is TGTGCCAGTAGTAGGTCCCTCGGGGACATCTCTGGAAACACCATATATTTT.

CDR3 coding DNA: TGTGCCTGGAAGGTAGAGCGGACCTACGAGCAGTACTTC. This translates into CAWKVERTYEQYF. The chain has TRBV30 and TRBJ2-7, with D perhaps matching TRBD2 (5 bases). Germline CDR1 and CDR2: GTSNPN and SVGIG (reference sequence). Trimming pared 4 bases from V and 2 bases from J, leaving 12 bases between. The length of the CDR3 is 13 residues. Full variable domain (outside the CDR3, taken from reference TRBV30 and TRBJ2-7): SQTIHQWPATLVQPVGSPLSLECTVEGTSNPNLYWYRQAAGRGLQLLFYSVGIGQISSEVPQNLSASRPQDRQFILSSKKLLLSDSGFYLCAWKVERTYEQYFGPGTRLTVT.

This clone was counted only a few times. V usage is TRBV19 and J usage is TRBJ1-6, with a tentative D call TRBD1 (6 bases). From germline, CDR1 is LNHDA and CDR2 SQIVND (reference sequence). The ends were cut back, 5 bases at V and 8 bases at J, with 7 bases in the middle. The CDR3 loop spans 12 amino acids. CDR3 amino acids: CASSYRDSPLHF. As DNA, the CDR3 is TGTGCCAGTAGTTACAGGGATTCACCCCTCCACTTT.

This clone has just one count. The rearrangement uses TRBV7-9 and TRBJ1-1; D is ambiguous. Germline-derived CDR1 and CDR2 are SEHNR and FQNEAQ (reference sequence). V lost 4 bases to trimming and J lost 4 bases, with 13 bases between them. The CDR3 loop spans 14 amino acids. The CDR3 here is CASSSSSFGTEAFF. The CDR3 nucleotides read TGTGCCAGCAGCTCGAGTAGTTTTGGCACTGAAGCTTTCTTT.

The V call is TRBV24-1, the J call TRBJ2-5; TRBD1 might be the D (5 bases). This CDR3 has 14 residues. Germline CDR1 reads KGHDR; CDR2 reads SFDVKD. Trimming removed 3 bases from V and 2 bases from J, with 9 bases in between. CDR3 residues: CATSDPQGQETQYF. DNA for the CDR3: TGTGCCACCAGTGATCCGCAGGGACAAGAGACCCAGTACTTC.

V and J are TRBV19 and TRBJ1-5, with D unclear. The V and J ends lost 7 bases and 0 bases respectively, with 10 bases between them. Germline CDR1 LNHDA, CDR2 SQIVND (reference sequence). The CDR3 is made up of 14 amino acids. Here the CDR3 DNA reads TGTGCCAGTACAGTAACTAATAGCAATCAGCCCCAGCATTTT. This gives the protein CASTVTNSNQPQHF.

The CDR3 spells CASSPPSTNQPQHF. The CDR3 region has the DNA TGTGCCAGCTCACCACCGAGTACCAATCAGCCCCAGCATTTT. The V and J genes are TRBV18 and TRBJ1-5; D uncertain. CDR1 and CDR2 from the germline V gene are KGHSH and LQKENI. The CDR3 contains 14 residues. With 0 bases removed from V and 3 bases from J, the gap between germline ends came to 6 bases. The whole variable domain, remainder taken from reference TRBV18 and TRBJ1-5, is NAGVMQNPRHLVRRRGQEARLRCSPMKGHSHVYWYRQLPEEGLKFMVYLQKENIIDESGMPKERFSAEFPKEGPSILRIQQVVRGDSAAYFCASSPPSTNQPQHFGDGTRLSIL.

The chain couples TRBV9 to TRBJ1-5; D is uncertain. Germline V lookup: CDR1 SGDLS, CDR2 YYNGEE. Trimming took off 7 bases at V and 3 bases at J, with 14 bases between the two ends. The length of the CDR3 is 14 residues. CDR3: CASSKEGDNQPQHF. The CDR3 DNA reads as TGTGCCAGCTCAAAGGAGGGCGACAATCAGCCCCAGCATTTT.

The chain recombines TRBV27 with TRBJ2-1, with 10 positions matching TRBD2. This CDR3 is built from 16 residues. CDR1 and CDR2 from the germline V gene are MNHEY and SMNVEV (reference sequence). Trimming cost V 5 bases and J 5 bases; bases outside gene matches: 9. DNA of the CDR3: TGTGCCAGCAGTGCCAGCGGGAGGGTCATTAACAATGAGCAGTTCTTC. This encodes CASSASGRVINNEQFF.

In regard to this clone: At the DNA level, this CDR3 is encoded by other sequences in the same sample as well. Here the CDR3 reads CASSTQAEAFF. Written as DNA, the CDR3 is TGTGCCAGTAGTACCCAGGCGGAAGCTTTCTTT. The chain is built from TRBV19 and TRBJ1-1; D is ambiguous. The CDR3 is 11 residues long. Trimming pared 4 bases from V and 8 bases from J, leaving 8 bases between. Germline V lookup: CDR1 LNHDA, CDR2 SQIVND (reference sequence).

V usage is TRBV18 and J usage is TRBJ1-1, with TRBD1 matching over 7 bases. With 1 base clipped from V and 3 bases from J, the junction kept 8 bases outside the gene matches. CDR1 KGHSH and CDR2 LQKENI come from the germline V gene. This CDR3 spans 16 amino acids. The DNA of the CDR3 is TGTGCCAGCTCACCACAGGCAGGGGGTGGATACACTGAAGCTTTCTTT. This gives the protein CASSPQAGGGYTEAFF.

The chain employs TRBV9 and TRBJ1-2; D may be TRBD1 (6 bases). The CDR3 runs 15 residues. Germline loops: CDR1 SGDLS, CDR2 YYNGEE. Trimming took 3 bases from V and 0 from J, leaving 12 bases between them. CDR3 amino acids: CASSDNTGTNYGYTF. Here the CDR3 DNA reads TGTGCCAGCAGCGACAACACAGGGACTAACTATGGCTACACCTTC. Supplemented by reference TRBV9 and TRBJ1-2, the full variable domain reads DSGVTQTPKHLITATGQRVTLRCSPRSGDLSVYWYQQSLDQGLQFLIQYYNGEERAKGNILERFSAQQFPDLHSELNLSSLELGDSALYFCASSDNTGTNYGYTFGSGTRLTVV.

This clone has just one count. The chain combines TRBV19 with TRBJ2-3, with D hard to call. The CDR3 is 12 residues long. Germline V lookup: CDR1 LNHDA, CDR2 SQIVND (reference sequence). Trimming pared 3 bases from V and 3 bases from J, leaving 4 bases between. This CDR3 is CASSIATDTQYF. CDR3 nucleotide sequence: TGTGCCAGTAGTATCGCGACAGATACGCAGTATTTT.

CDR3 DNA: TGTGCCAGCAGTTACTCGTCGCGGGCCAGCTATGGCTACACCTTC. Its protein is CASSYSSRASYGYTF. V and J are TRBV6-5 and TRBJ1-2; D is unresolved. The CDR3 covers 15 residues. The germline V and J ends were trimmed by 0 bases and 4 bases, with 12 bases remaining between them. Germline CDR1 is MNHEY and CDR2 is SVGAGI.

The genes are TRBV27 and TRBJ2-1; the D gene is possibly TRBD2 (5 bases). Trimming removed 4 bases at V and 4 bases at J, with 11 bases between. Germline CDR1 and CDR2: MNHEY and SMNVEV (reference sequence). The CDR3 totals 14 residues. CDR3 nucleotides: TGTGCCAGCAGTTCCCCGGACTGGTACAATGAGCAGTTCTTC. Protein sequence: CASSSPDWYNEQFF.

The rearrangement links TRBV6-4 to TRBJ2-5, with TRBD1 as a possible D gene (5 bases). The CDR3 spans 14 residues. Germline V gives CDR1 MRHNA, CDR2 SNTAGT. Deletions cut 4 bases from V and 7 bases from J, with 16 bases between. The chain's CDR3 is CASSVSPDQGTQYF. In DNA form, the CDR3 reads TGTGCCAGCAGTGTGTCCCCGGATCAGGGGACCCAGTACTTC.

The chain links TRBV5-4 to TRBJ1-1; 8 bases map to TRBD1. The CDR3 consists of 15 residues. The germline CDR1 and CDR2 sequences are SGHNT and YYREEE (reference sequence). Trimming cost V 2 bases and J 1 base; bases outside gene matches: 4. The CDR3, as DNA: TGTGCCAGCAGCTTAGCACAGGGGGAGAACACTGAAGCTTTCTTT. Translated: CASSLAQGENTEAFF.

This rearrangement joins TRBV30 to TRBJ1-1; the D is unclear. Trimming took off 2 bases at V and 1 base at J, with 8 bases between the two ends. From germline, CDR1 is GTSNPN and CDR2 SVGIG (reference sequence). The CDR3 is 13 residues long. The CDR3 DNA sequence: TGTGCCTGGAGTATCCAAGCGAACACTGAAGCTTTCTTT. Protein sequence: CAWSIQANTEAFF.

The chain joins TRBV24-1 to TRBJ1-4; TRBD1 might be the D (6 bases). CDR1 is KGHDR, CDR2 SFDVKD, per germline. Trimming took 9 bases from V and 4 from J, leaving 8 bases between them. This CDR3 is 12 amino acids long. The CDR3 sequence is CATLTGNEKLFF. The CDR3 DNA is TGTGCCACCCTGACAGGTAATGAAAAACTGTTTTTT.

Worth noting for this clone: Other nucleotide sequences in the sample specify the same CDR3. The gene calls are TRBV9 and TRBJ1-5; 9 nucleotides line up with TRBD1. This CDR3 contains 14 residues. Germline CDR1 SGDLS, CDR2 YYNGEE. V trimming: 7 bases; J trimming: 5 bases; junction bases outside the gene matches: 7. The CDR3 nucleotides are TGTGCCAGCTCGAATCGGGACAGGGATCAGCCCCAGCATTTT. Its protein product is CASSNRDRDQPQHF.

In its sample, this clone was seen a few times. The chain links TRBV5-1 to TRBJ2-1; 8 positions agree with TRBD1. This CDR3 region has 13 residues. The germline gives CDR1 SGHRS, CDR2 YFSETQ. The V segment lost 2 bases and the J segment 9 bases; nucleotides outside the gene matches: 4. The CDR3 nucleotides read TGCGCCAGCAGCTTTAGGGGGACAGGTGAGCAGTTCTTC. This codes for CASSFRGTGEQFF.

The chain joins TRBV10-3 to TRBJ2-1; 14 bases line up with TRBD2. The CDR3 extends over 16 amino acids. V shed 6 bases and J 6 bases; nucleotides not matched to a gene: 7. The germline gives CDR1 ENHRY, CDR2 SYGVKD. The CDR3 loop is CAISHGTSGSLNEQFF. As DNA, the CDR3 is TGTGCCATCAGCCATGGGACTAGCGGGAGCCTCAATGAGCAGTTCTTC.

The rearrangement uses TRBV10-1 and TRBJ2-2; D is unclear. Trimming stripped 6 bases from V and 0 bases from J, with 8 bases between. The CDR3 length is 14 residues. CDR1 WNHNN and CDR2 SYGVQD come from the germline V gene (reference sequence). For the CDR3, the DNA is TGCGCCAGCAGGATCGGAGCGAACACCGGGGAGCTGTTTTTT. Translating it yields CASRIGANTGELFF.

This chain connects TRBV15 to TRBJ2-4; 11 nucleotides align to TRBD1. The CDR3 covers 14 residues. Germline V gene data show CDR1 as LNHNV and CDR2 as YYDKDF (reference sequence). V was pared by 1 base and J by 7 bases, with 0 bases of the junction left unmatched. CDR3 sequence: CATSRGTGGNIQYF. DNA of the CDR3: TGTGCCACCAGCAGAGGGACAGGGGGCAACATTCAGTACTTC.

The gene calls are TRBV10-1 and TRBJ2-3, with 9 bases lining up with TRBD2. The germline CDR1 and CDR2 sequences are WNHNN and SYGVQD (reference sequence). The CDR3 runs to 15 residues. V trimming: 0 bases; J trimming: 3 bases; junction bases outside the gene matches: 1. The CDR3 region is CASSESAGGTDTQYF. The CDR3 DNA reads TGCGCCAGCAGTGAGTCAGCGGGGGGAACAGATACGCAGTATTTT.